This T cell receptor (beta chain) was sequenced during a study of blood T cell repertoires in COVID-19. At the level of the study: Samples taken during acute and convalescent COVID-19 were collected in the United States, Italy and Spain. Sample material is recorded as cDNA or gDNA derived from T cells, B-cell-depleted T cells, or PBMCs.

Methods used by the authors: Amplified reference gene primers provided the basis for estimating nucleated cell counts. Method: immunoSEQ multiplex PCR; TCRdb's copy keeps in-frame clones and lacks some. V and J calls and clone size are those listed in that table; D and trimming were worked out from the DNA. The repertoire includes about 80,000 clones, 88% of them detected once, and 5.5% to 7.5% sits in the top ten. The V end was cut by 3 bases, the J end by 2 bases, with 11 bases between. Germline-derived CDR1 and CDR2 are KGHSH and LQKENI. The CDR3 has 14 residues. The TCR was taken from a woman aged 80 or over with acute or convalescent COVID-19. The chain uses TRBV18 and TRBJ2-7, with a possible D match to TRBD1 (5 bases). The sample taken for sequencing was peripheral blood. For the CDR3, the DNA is TGTGCCAGCTCACCGTCCAGGGCCGCCTACGAGCAGTACTTC. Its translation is CASSPSRAAYEQYF.